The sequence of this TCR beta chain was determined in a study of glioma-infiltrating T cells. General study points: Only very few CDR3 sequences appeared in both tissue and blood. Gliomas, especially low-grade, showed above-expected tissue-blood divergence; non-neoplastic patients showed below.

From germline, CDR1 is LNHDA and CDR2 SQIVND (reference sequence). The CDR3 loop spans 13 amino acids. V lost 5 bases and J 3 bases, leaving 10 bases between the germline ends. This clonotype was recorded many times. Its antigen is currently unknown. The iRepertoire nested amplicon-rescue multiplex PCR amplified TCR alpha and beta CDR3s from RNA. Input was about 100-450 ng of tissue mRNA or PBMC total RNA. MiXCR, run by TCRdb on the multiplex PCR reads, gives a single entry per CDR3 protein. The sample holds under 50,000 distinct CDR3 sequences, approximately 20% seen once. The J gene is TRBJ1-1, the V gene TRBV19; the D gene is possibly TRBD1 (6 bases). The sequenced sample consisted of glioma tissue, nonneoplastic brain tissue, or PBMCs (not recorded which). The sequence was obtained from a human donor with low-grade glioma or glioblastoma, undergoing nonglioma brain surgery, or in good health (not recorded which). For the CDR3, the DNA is TGTGCCAGTAGTCCACAGGGCGACACTGAAGCTTTCTTT. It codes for CASSPQGDTEAFF.